The TCR beta chain described here comes from a study of Ad26.COV2.S vaccination and SARS-CoV-2 variants. Study-wide results and limits: People who got the vaccine had more spike-specific TCR breadth than people who got placebo. The study found similar non-spike TCR breadth in vaccine and placebo recipients. The breadth of spike-specific CD8+ and CD4+ T cell responses after vaccination was reportedly substantial.

V lost 5 bases and J lost 5; bases outside the gene matches: 7. CDR1 and CDR2 (germline): MNHEY, SVGAGI. CDR3 length: 15 residues. Measured with immunoSEQ multiplex PCR; TCRdb has only the in-frame clones, and not every one. The sample consists of hundreds of thousands of clones, more than 75% of them appearing once. Notes on this clone: Its specificity is unknown.

Treatment of the sample: about 20 received Ad26.COV2.S at low or high dose, single or two shots; 5 received placebo; per-sample allocation not given. On day 63 after the first injection, vaccine and placebo recipients gave samples. Wuhan-strain SARS-CoV-2 spike was expressed by the Ad26 vector that made up the vaccine. The source material was peripheral blood, sampled in a trial of Ad26.COV2.S vaccine versus placebo. This sequence joins TRBV6-5 and TRBJ2-2; 8 bases match TRBD1. This receptor was taken from a person between 18 and 60 years old who received the Ad26.COV2.S COVID-19 vaccine or a placebo. CDR3 sequence (DNA): TGTGCCAGCAGTCGCCTCGACAGGGGTACCGGGGAGCTGTTTTTT. Translated: CASSRLDRGTGELFF.